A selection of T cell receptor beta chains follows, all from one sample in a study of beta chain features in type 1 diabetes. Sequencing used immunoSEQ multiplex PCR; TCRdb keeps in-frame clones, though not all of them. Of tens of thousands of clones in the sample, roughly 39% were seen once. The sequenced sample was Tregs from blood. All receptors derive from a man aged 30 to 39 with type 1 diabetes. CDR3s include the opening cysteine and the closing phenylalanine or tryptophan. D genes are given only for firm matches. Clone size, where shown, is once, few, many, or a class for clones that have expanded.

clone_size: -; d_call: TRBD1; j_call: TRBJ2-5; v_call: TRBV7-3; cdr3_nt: TGTGCCAGCAGCAGAAACAGGGGCCCAATAGAGACCCAGTACTTC; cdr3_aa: CASSRNRGPIETQYF
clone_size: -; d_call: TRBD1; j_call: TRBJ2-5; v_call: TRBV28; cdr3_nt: TGTGCCAGCAGTTTACCAACAGGGGCCGCAGAGACCCAGTACTTC; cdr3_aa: CASSLPTGAAETQYF
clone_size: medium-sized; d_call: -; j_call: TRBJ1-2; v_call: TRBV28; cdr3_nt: TGTGCCAGCAGCCCCCTGGGCAGGCCGGGCTACACCTTC; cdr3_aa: CASSPLGRPGYTF
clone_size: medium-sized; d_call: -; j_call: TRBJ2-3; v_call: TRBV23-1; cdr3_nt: TGCGCCAGCAGTCATCGCCGGGCCCCCGGGAATACGCAGTATTTT; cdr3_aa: CASSHRRAPGNTQYF
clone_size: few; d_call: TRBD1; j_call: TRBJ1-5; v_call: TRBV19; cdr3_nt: TGTGCCAGCCAAAGGACAGGAGCAACTAGCAATCAGCCCCAGCATTTT; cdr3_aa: CASQRTGATSNQPQHF
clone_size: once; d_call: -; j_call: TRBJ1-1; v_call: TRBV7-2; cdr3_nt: TGTGCCAGCAGCTTAGAGCAGAACACTGAAGCTTTCTTT; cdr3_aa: CASSLEQNTEAFF
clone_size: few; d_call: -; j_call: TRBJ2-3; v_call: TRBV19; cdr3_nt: TGTGCCAGTAGTATTGAAATGAGAAATACGCAGTATTTT; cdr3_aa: CASSIEMRNTQYF
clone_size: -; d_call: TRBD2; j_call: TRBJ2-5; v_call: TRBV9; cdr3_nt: TGTGCCAGCAGCGTAGTAGCGGGGGCCTACGGGACCCAGTACTTC; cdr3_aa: CASSVVAGAYGTQYF
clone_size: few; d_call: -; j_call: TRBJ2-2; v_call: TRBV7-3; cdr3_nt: TGTGCCAGCAGCTTATCAGGAACGGACACCGGGGAGCTGTTTTTT; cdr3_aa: CASSLSGTDTGELFF
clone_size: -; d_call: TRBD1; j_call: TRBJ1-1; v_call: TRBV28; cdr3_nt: TGTGCCAGCAGTTTTCCGGGACAGGCGACGGCTGAAGCTTTCTTT; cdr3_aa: CASSFPGQATAEAFF
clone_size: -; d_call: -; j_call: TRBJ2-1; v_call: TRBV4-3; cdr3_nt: TGCGCCAGCAGCCGGACTACGAACAATGAGCAGTTCTTC; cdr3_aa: CASSRTTNNEQFF
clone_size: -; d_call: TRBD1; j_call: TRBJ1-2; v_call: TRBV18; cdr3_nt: TGTGCCAGCTCCCTCACACAGGGGGTAGATGGCTACACCTTC; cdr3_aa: CASSLTQGVDGYTF
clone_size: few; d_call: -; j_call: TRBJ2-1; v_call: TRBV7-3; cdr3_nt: TGTGCCAGCAGCTTATATTCTTCCTCCGGGAATGAGCAGTTCTTC; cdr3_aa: CASSLYSSSGNEQFF
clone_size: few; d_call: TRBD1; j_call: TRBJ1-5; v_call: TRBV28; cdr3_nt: TGTGCCAGCAGTTTAGCCCCTCAGACAGGGGGCAGCAATCAGCCCCAGCATTTT; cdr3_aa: CASSLAPQTGGSNQPQHF
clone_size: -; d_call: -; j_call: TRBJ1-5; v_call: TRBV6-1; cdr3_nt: TGTGCCAGCATTACCGACAGAAATCAGCCCCAGCATTTT; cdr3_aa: CASITDRNQPQHF
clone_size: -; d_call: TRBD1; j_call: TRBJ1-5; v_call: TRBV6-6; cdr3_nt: TGTGCCAGCAGTTACAAGGGACAGGGTCATCAGCCCCAGCATTTT; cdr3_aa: CASSYKGQGHQPQHF
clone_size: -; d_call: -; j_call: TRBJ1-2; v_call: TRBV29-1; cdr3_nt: TGCAGCGTTGAAGGATTAGCAGGGGCCTTCTATGGCTACACCTTC; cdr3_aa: CSVEGLAGAFYGYTF
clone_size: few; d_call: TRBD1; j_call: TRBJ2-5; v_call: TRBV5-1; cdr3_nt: TGCGCCAGCAGCTTCGGGACAGGGGAATTGGAGACCCAGTACTTC; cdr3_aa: CASSFGTGELETQYF
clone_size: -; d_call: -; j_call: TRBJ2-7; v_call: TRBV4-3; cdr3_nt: TGCGCCAGCAGCCAAGATCTAAGCGCTACCTACGAGCAGTACTTC; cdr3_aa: CASSQDLSATYEQYF
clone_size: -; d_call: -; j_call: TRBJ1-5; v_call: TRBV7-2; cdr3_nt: TGTGCCAGCAGCTCCATGGGACATATGGGGCAGCCCCAGCATTTT; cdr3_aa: CASSSMGHMGQPQHF
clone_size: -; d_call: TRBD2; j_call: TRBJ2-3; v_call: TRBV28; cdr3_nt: TGTGCCAGCACTCACCCGAGGATAGCGGGGGGCACAGATACGCAGTATTTT; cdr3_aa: CASTHPRIAGGTDTQYF
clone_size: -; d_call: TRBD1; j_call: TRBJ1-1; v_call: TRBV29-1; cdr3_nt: TGCAGCGTTGCACAGGGGGCGGACACTGAAGCTTTCTTT; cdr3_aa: CSVAQGADTEAFF
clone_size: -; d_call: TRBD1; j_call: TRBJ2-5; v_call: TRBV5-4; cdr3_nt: TGTGCCAGCAGCTCTTTGGACAGGGAAGAGACCCAGTACTTC; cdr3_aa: CASSSLDREETQYF
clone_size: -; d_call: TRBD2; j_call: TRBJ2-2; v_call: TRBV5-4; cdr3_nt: TGTGCCAGCAGCTCTGCTAGCGGGAGGCGGGCCGGGGAGCTGTTTTTT; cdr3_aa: CASSSASGRRAGELFF
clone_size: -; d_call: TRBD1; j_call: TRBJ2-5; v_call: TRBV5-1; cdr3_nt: TGCGCCAGCAGCCCGGGACAGGGCTGGGAGACCCAGTACTTC; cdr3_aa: CASSPGQGWETQYF
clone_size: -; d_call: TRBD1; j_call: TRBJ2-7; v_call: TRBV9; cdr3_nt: TGTGCCAGCAGCGTAGAGCCGGGACAGGGGGTCTACGAGCAGTACTTC; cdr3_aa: CASSVEPGQGVYEQYF
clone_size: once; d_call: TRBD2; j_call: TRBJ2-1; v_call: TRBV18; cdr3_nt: TGTGCCAGCTCACCTCAGAGCCTGGGAGCGGGAGGGCGCAATGAGCAGTTCTTC; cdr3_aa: CASSPQSLGAGGRNEQFF